The next 20 T cell receptor beta chains were all read from a single sample in a study of T cell responses to AZD1222 COVID-19 vaccine. Libraries were prepared by immunoSEQ multiplex PCR; TCRdb keeps only in-frame clonotypes and omits some of them. Among over 150,000 clones listed, around 94% were seen once. This specimen was peripheral blood, taken 28 days after the second AZD1222 dose. All receptors derive from an adult who received the AZD1222 COVID-19 vaccine.

The genes are TRBV4-3 and TRBJ1-2, with 8 nucleotides matching TRBD1. From germline, CDR1 is LGHNA and CDR2 YSLEER. With 3 bases clipped from V and 4 bases from J, the junction kept 4 bases outside the gene matches. The CDR3 has 14 amino acids. In nucleotides, the CDR3 is TGCGCCAGCAGCCAGAATACAGGGGGCTATGGCTACACCTTC. It is translated as CASSQNTGGYGYTF.

This chain connects TRBV12-5 to TRBJ1-3; D remains ambiguous. The CDR3 contains 16 residues. V lost 4 bases and J lost 0, with 13 bases in between. Germline assignment: CDR1 LGHNT and CDR2 FRNRAP. CDR3 nucleotide sequence: TGTGCTAGTGGTTGGTTAAGACCGAACTCTGGAAACACCATATATTTT. This encodes CASGWLRPNSGNTIYF.

This chain connects TRBV19 to TRBJ1-2; no clear D gene. CDR1 and CDR2 (germline): LNHDA, SQIVND (reference sequence). Trimming removed 8 bases from V and 9 bases from J, with 16 bases in between. CDR3 size: 12 residues. The CDR3, as DNA: TGTGCCAGTTGCAAATTTTCTTACAGCTACACCTTC. It is translated as CASCKFSYSYTF.

The J gene is TRBJ1-3, the V gene TRBV19; 7 nucleotides line up with TRBD1. The V gene end was trimmed by 4 bases and the J gene end by 4 bases; junction bases not matched to a gene: 16. The CDR3 extends over 18 amino acids. The germline V gene encodes CDR1 LNHDA and CDR2 SQIVND (reference sequence). The CDR3 reads CASSTELPHRGGGNTIYF. CDR3 bases: TGTGCCAGTAGTACAGAGCTTCCCCACAGGGGAGGAGGAAACACCATATATTTT.

CDR3 loop: CASSQSPLEQYF. The CDR3 coding sequence is TGCGCCAGCAGTCAATCCCCCCTCGAGCAGTACTTC. This chain joins TRBV23-1 and TRBJ2-7, with D unclear. TRBV23-1 is an ORF, with its function uncertain. Between the trimmed V and J ends, which lost 0 bases and 6 bases, there was a span of 6 bases. CDR3 length: 12 amino acids.

The V and J genes are TRBV15 and TRBJ2-3; 8 bases are shared with TRBD2. CDR3 length: 14 amino acids. Per the germline V gene, CDR1 is LNHNV and CDR2 is YYDKDF (reference sequence). V dropped 3 bases and J dropped 1; count of bases not matched to a gene: 0. In DNA form, the CDR3 reads TGTGCCACCAGCAGCGGGGGGGGCACAGATACGCAGTATTTT. Its translation is CATSSGGGTDTQYF.

The chain joins TRBV5-8 to TRBJ2-5; perhaps TRBD1 as D (6 bases). The V gene's germline CDR1 is SGHTS and CDR2 YDEGEE. Trimming pared 2 bases from V and 1 base from J, leaving 15 bases between. The CDR3 runs 16 residues. The CDR3 spells CASSFGRGPPQETQYF. The CDR3, as DNA: TGTGCCAGCAGCTTCGGCAGGGGACCACCCCAAGAGACCCAGTACTTC.

The chain links TRBV6-5 to TRBJ2-7; 10 bases match TRBD1. Losses at the gene ends were 6 bases for V and 4 bases for J; bases not matched to a gene: 3. The CDR3 runs to 13 residues. Germline CDR1 reads MNHEY; CDR2 reads SVGAGI. CDR3 nucleotides: TGTGCCAGCAGCCGGGACAGGGGTTACGAGCAGTACTTC. It yields the protein CASSRDRGYEQYF.

V and J are TRBV11-3 and TRBJ2-1; 8 positions match TRBD1. Germline V lookup: CDR1 SGHNT, CDR2 YENEEA. V lost 5 bases and J lost 7; bases outside the gene matches: 10. This CDR3 has 15 amino acids. CDR3: CASSPGQGYRNEQFF. In DNA, the CDR3 is TGTGCCAGCAGCCCCGGACAGGGATACAGGAATGAGCAGTTCTTC. Complete variable domain (other parts from reference TRBV11-3 and TRBJ2-1): EAGVVQSPRYKIIEKKQPVAFWCNPISGHNTLYWYLQNLGQGPELLIRYENEEAVDDSQLPKDRFSAERLKGVDSTLKIQPAELGDSAVYLCASSPGQGYRNEQFFGPGTRLTVL.

This clone has a handful of counts. The CDR3 region is CASSQVHSADTEAFF. The CDR3 DNA reads as TGTGCCAGCAGCCAAGTTCACAGCGCTGACACTGAAGCTTTCTTT. V is TRBV3-1 (or the pseudogene TRBV3-2) and J is TRBJ1-1; D not resolved. CDR1 is LGHDT, CDR2 YNNKEL, per germline (reference sequence). The V end lost 1 base, the J end lost 3 bases, and 12 bases lay between the germline ends. The CDR3 has 15 amino acids.

The gene calls are TRBV7-3 and TRBJ2-6; 7 positions match TRBD1. Germline trimming cut 4 bases from V and 0 bases from J; bases unmatched to any gene: 18. From germline, CDR1 is SGHTA and CDR2 FQGTGA. This CDR3 spans 21 amino acids. This CDR3 is CASSSPVARDSDFSGANVLTF. CDR3 bases: TGTGCCAGCAGCTCACCAGTCGCTCGGGACAGTGATTTCTCTGGGGCCAACGTCCTGACTTTC.

The chain links TRBV21-1 to TRBJ1-5. TRBV21-1 represents a pseudogene. CDR3 size: 18 residues. The CDR3 is CASSDRDKRGEGNQPQHF. The CDR3 DNA is TGTGCCAGCAGCGACCGGGACAAAAGGGGGGAGGGGAATCAGCCCCAGCATTTT.

This chain uses TRBV27 with TRBJ2-7; D possibly corresponds to TRBD2 (6 bases). CDR3 length: 14 residues. Trimming took 2 bases from V and 3 from J, leaving 11 bases between them. The V gene's germline CDR1 is MNHEY and CDR2 SMNVEV (reference sequence). The CDR3 loop reads CASSLNPGLYEQYF. The CDR3 coding sequence is TGTGCCAGCAGTTTAAATCCGGGACTCTACGAGCAGTACTTC.

The chain employs TRBV15 and TRBJ2-1; the match to TRBD2 covers 12 bases. With V trimmed by 0 bases and J by 10 bases, 7 bases remained unmatched. CDR1 is LNHNV and CDR2 is YYDKDF in the germline V gene (reference sequence). There are 16 residues in the CDR3. For the CDR3, the DNA is TGTGCCACCAGCAGAGATCGAGCTAGCGGGAGGGGGGAGCAGTTCTTC. Its translation: CATSRDRASGRGEQFF.

The chain links TRBV3-1 (or the pseudogene TRBV3-2) to TRBJ2-7; 7 positions agree with TRBD1. CDR3 length: 15 residues. The V gene's germline CDR1 is LGHDT and CDR2 YNNKEL (reference sequence). J was trimmed by 3 bases and V by 1 base; bases with no gene match: 6. The CDR3 DNA sequence: TGTGCCAGCAGCCAAGCTTGGACAGGTCGCTACGAGCAGTACTTC. Protein product: CASSQAWTGRYEQYF.

The V gene is TRBV11-3, the J gene TRBJ2-2; maybe TRBD1 (6 bases). Trimming removed 7 bases from V and 6 bases from J, with 12 bases in between. CDR1 SGHNT and CDR2 YENEEA come from the germline V gene. This CDR3 has 13 amino acids. The CDR3 reads CASTVTGSGELFF. Here the CDR3 DNA reads TGTGCCAGCACCGTCACAGGGTCCGGGGAGCTGTTTTTT.

This CDR3 is CASGLAGGYEQYF. CDR3 nucleotides: TGTGCCAGCGGACTAGCGGGAGGTTACGAGCAGTACTTC. This chain connects TRBV6-6 to TRBJ2-7; TRBD2 matches at 14 bases. CDR3 length: 13 amino acids. CDR1 and CDR2 from the germline V gene are MNHNY and SVGAGI (reference sequence). Trimming removed 8 bases from V and 4 bases from J; junction bases left unmatched: 1.

This clone was detected once. This rearrangement joins TRBV5-1 to TRBJ2-7; TRBD2 agrees at 9 bases. J lost 12 bases, V lost 4 bases, and 14 bases had no gene match. Germline loops: CDR1 SGHRS, CDR2 YFSETQ. This CDR3 has 14 residues. CDR3 DNA: TGCGCCAGCAGCCCCAGCGGGGGGCCCGCCTTATTGTACTTC. Translated, it gives CASSPSGGPALLYF.

This clone was detected a few times. The chain combines TRBV4-2 with TRBJ2-3; 8 nucleotides agree with TRBD2. Per germline, CDR1 LGHNA and CDR2 YNFKEQ. The CDR3 extends over 15 amino acids. The V segment lost 1 base and the J segment 4 bases; nucleotides outside the gene matches: 4. CDR3: CASSQVGGGSDTQYF. CDR3 bases: TGTGCCAGCAGCCAAGTCGGGGGGGGTTCAGATACGCAGTATTTT.

The chain combines TRBV2 with TRBJ1-5; possibly TRBD1 for D (6 bases). V was trimmed by 7 bases and J by 8 bases, leaving 15 bases between them. CDR1 is SNHLY, CDR2 FYNNEI, per germline. The CDR3 spans 13 residues. As DNA, the CDR3 is TGTGCCAGCACTTCAGGGGTTGGCAAGCCCCAGCATTTT. Translation gives CASTSGVGKPQHF.